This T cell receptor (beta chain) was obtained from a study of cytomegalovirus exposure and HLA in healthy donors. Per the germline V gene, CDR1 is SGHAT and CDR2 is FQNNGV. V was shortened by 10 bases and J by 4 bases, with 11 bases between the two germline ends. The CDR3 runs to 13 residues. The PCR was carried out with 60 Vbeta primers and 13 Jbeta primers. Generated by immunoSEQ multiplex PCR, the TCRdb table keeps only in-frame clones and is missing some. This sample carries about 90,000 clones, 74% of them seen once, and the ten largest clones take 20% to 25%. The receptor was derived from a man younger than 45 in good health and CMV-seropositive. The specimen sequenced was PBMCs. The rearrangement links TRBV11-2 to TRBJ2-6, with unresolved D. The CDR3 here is CATGPPGANVLTF. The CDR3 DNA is TGTGCCACAGGCCCTCCCGGGGCCAACGTCCTGACTTTC.